The clone carrying this TCR beta chain was seen repeatedly, ten times or more. This sample was included in a study of T-cell reconstitution after alpha-beta-depleted transplantation in children. The V and J ends lost 5 bases and 5 bases, in that order; junction bases with no gene match: 4. Germline V lookup: CDR1 MNHNS, CDR2 SASEGT. This CDR3 comprises 14 residues. It was with unique molecular identifiers that the TCRbeta library was prepared. One entry per CDR3 protein results from TCRdb running MiXCR on the PCR reads. This table holds 200,000 or so distinct CDR3 sequences, 5% to 7.5% found once. This receptor was identified in a girl less than two years old with combined immunodeficiency, due to receive a stem cell transplant. The source material was PBMCs, sampled before TCRalphabeta/CD19-depleted stem cell transplant. This sequence joins TRBV6-1 and TRBJ2-5; 11 bases are shared with TRBD2. CDR3 sequence: CASSKIAGGETQYF. The CDR3 DNA is TGTGCCAGCAGTAAAATAGCGGGGGGGGAGACCCAGTACTTC.